The rows below give T cell receptor beta chains drawn from one sample of a study of OX40 agonist ivuxolimab in advanced cancers. Repertoires were generated with immunoSEQ multiplex PCR, while TCRdb's copy carries only in-frame clones and drops some. The repertoire holds roughly 98,000 clones, with about four fifths as singletons. The starting material was CD4+ or CD8+ T cells sorted from blood, obtained in a trial of the OX40 agonist ivuxolimab. These receptors were collected from an adult with an advanced solid tumor such as melanoma, head and neck, liver or kidney cancer. Both conserved end residues are part of each CDR3. A D gene is named only where the DNA matches it firmly. A clone size is listed for some rows: how often the clone was seen (once, few, many), or a class if it is expanded.

j_call d_call v_call clone_size cdr3_nt cdr3_aa
TRBJ2-2 NA TRBV30 NA TGTGCCTGGACCCCGGGGTTTACGAACACCGGGGAGCTGTTTTTT CAWTPGFTNTGELFF
TRBJ2-1 NA TRBV9 NA TGTGCCAGCAGCGTTAGCCCAAGCTCCTACAATGAGCAGTTCTTC CASSVSPSSYNEQFF
TRBJ1-5 NA TRBV5-1 NA TGCGCCAGCAGCTTGACGGTCAATCAGCCCCAGCATTTT CASSLTVNQPQHF
TRBJ2-5 TRBD2 TRBV5-6 NA TGTGCCAGCAGCTTGGTTACAGGACTAGCGGGCCAAGAGACCCAGTACTTC CASSLVTGLAGQETQYF
TRBJ1-3 NA TRBV6-5 once TGTGCCAGCAGTTACTCCCTAGGGAATGGAAACACCATATATTTT CASSYSLGNGNTIYF
TRBJ1-2 TRBD1 TRBV6-5 NA TGTGCCAGCAGTTACTCGAACAGGGGGCATTACTATGGCTACACCTTC CASSYSNRGHYYGYTF
TRBJ1-5 NA TRBV28 NA TGTGCCAGCAACCCCGCTGGGTATTCGGGCAATCAGCCCCAGCATTTT CASNPAGYSGNQPQHF
TRBJ2-3 NA TRBV27 NA TGTGCCAGCAGTTTAATGGGGCAGCCTACGCAGTATTTT CASSLMGQPTQYF
TRBJ2-5 TRBD1 TRBV7-7 once TGTGCCAGCAGCCCGGGACAGGGCGGTCAAGAGACCCAGTACTTC CASSPGQGGQETQYF
TRBJ2-1 NA TRBV29-1 NA TGCAGCGTTGCCACCGGGCCCCCCATATACAATGAGCAGTTCTTC CSVATGPPIYNEQFF
TRBJ1-3 NA TRBV5-1 NA TGCGCCAGCAGCTTGGCTACAGGGAGCTCTGGAAACACCATATATTTT CASSLATGSSGNTIYF
TRBJ2-7 NA TRBV27 few TGTGCCAGCAGTTTGGGGCAGGAGGGGGGCGAGCAGTACTTC CASSLGQEGGEQYF
TRBJ1-2 NA TRBV4-2 NA TGTGCCAGCAGCCAAGCCGCCGGTGGGGCCAGGGGTTGGTATGGCTACACCTTC CASSQAAGGARGWYGYTF
TRBJ2-4 NA TRBV19 NA TGTGCCAGTAGTATTAATGGGAGGGGGAGGGAAAACATTCAGTACTTC CASSINGRGRENIQYF
TRBJ2-1 NA TRBV6-6 NA TGTGCCAGCAGTTACGCCCGGAGGGCCGTTCAGAATGAGCAGTTCTTC CASSYARRAVQNEQFF
TRBJ1-2 NA TRBV7-2 NA TGTGCCAGCAGCTTAGCGGGAGGGGCCTATGGCTACACCTTC CASSLAGGAYGYTF
TRBJ1-1 TRBD1 TRBV7-2 few TGTGCCAGCAGCCCGGACAGGTCTAACACTGAAGCTTTCTTT CASSPDRSNTEAFF
TRBJ1-1 NA TRBV28 NA TGTGCCATCAACAGGGAAGGGTCTATGAACACTGAAGCTTTCTTT CAINREGSMNTEAFF
TRBJ1-2 NA TRBV27 NA TGTGCCAGCAGTTTTAACAGGCTTAACTATGGCTACACCTTC CASSFNRLNYGYTF
TRBJ1-5 NA TRBV30 few TGTGCCTGGAGTGTACTAGGACACAATCAGCCCCAGCATTTT CAWSVLGHNQPQHF
TRBJ1-2 NA TRBV15 NA TGTGCCACCAGCGGAGGACTGAACTATGGCTACACCTTC CATSGGLNYGYTF
TRBJ2-7 NA TRBV28 NA TGTGCCAGCCGCCCGAGACCGAGCTCCTACGAGCAGTACTTC CASRPRPSSYEQYF
TRBJ1-2 NA TRBV6-1 NA TGTGCCACAAACTCCCGCGATCGCAGTAACTATGGCTACACCTTC CATNSRDRSNYGYTF
TRBJ2-1 NA TRBV9 NA TGTGCCAGCAGTGCCGGGACGTCACACAATGAGCAGTTCTTC CASSAGTSHNEQFF
TRBJ2-7 TRBD1 TRBV18 NA TGTGCCAGTTCACCGGGACAGGGGGGCGAGCAGTACTTC CASSPGQGGEQYF
TRBJ2-1 NA TRBV5-1 NA TGCGCCAGCAGCTTGCCAGGGGGGAGTATGAATGAGCAGTTCTTC CASSLPGGSMNEQFF
TRBJ1-4 NA TRBV19 NA TGTGCCAGTAGTTCCTCATTAAAGGTGACTGAAAAACTGTTTTTT CASSSSLKVTEKLFF
TRBJ1-4 NA TRBV6-5 NA TGTGCCAGCAGTTACTCGAGAAGACAGAATGAAAAACTGTTTTTT CASSYSRRQNEKLFF
TRBJ1-2 NA TRBV28 NA TGTGCCAGCAGGGGGTCTAGTGGCTACACCTTC CASRGSSGYTF
TRBJ1-1 TRBD1 TRBV4-1 NA TGCGCCAGCAGCCTTCGACAGGGGGCCCCTGAAGCTTTCTTT CASSLRQGAPEAFF
TRBJ2-7 NA TRBV9 few TGTGCCAGCAGCCCTCGGGACCAATACGAGCAGTACTTC CASSPRDQYEQYF
TRBJ1-2 TRBD1 TRBV5-1 NA TGCGCCAGCAGCTTCCGGGACAGGGGGAACGGTGGCTACACCTTC CASSFRDRGNGGYTF
TRBJ2-1 TRBD1 TRBV5-6 NA TGTGCCAGCAGCCAAGGACAGGGGGCCTTCAATGAGCAGTTCTTC CASSQGQGAFNEQFF
TRBJ2-7 NA TRBV28 once TGTGCCAGCAGCCCTGGGGGTACAGGCCTTGGGTACGAGCAGTACTTC CASSPGGTGLGYEQYF
TRBJ1-3 NA TRBV7-3 NA TGTGCCAGCAGCCGCGGCAGGGGAAACACCATATATTTT CASSRGRGNTIYF
TRBJ2-3 TRBD2 TRBV19 NA TGTGCCAGTAGTCCCCAGACTAGCGGGGCAGCAGATACGCAGTATTTT CASSPQTSGAADTQYF
TRBJ2-7 NA TRBV19 NA TGTGCCAGTAGTATAAGTAGGGTCTACGAGCAGTACTTC CASSISRVYEQYF
TRBJ2-1 NA TRBV2 once TGTGCCGCTCTTAGAGGGACTGAGCAGTTCTTC CAALRGTEQFF
TRBJ1-4 NA TRBV7-2 NA TGTGCCAGCAGCTCAAAGACGATGGGCGGTGAAAAACTGTTTTTT CASSSKTMGGEKLFF